The 10 T cell receptor beta chains in this list originate from one sample, sequenced in a study of blood T cell repertoires in COVID-19. Clones were sequenced by immunoSEQ multiplex PCR, and TCRdb holds only the in-frame ones, with some missing. Found here are 300,000 to 400,000 clones, 80% to 90% of them singletons; the top ten hold roughly 7.2%. Sequences were obtained from peripheral blood. These TCRs come from a woman aged 60-75 years with COVID-19, enrolled during active disease.

This clone has a single count. The chain uses TRBV21-1 and TRBJ2-7; the table assigns TRBD2, which was not confirmed against the DNA. TRBV21-1 is deemed a pseudogene. This CDR3 is built from 18 residues. DNA of the CDR3: TGTGCCAGCAGCAAAGCAGGTGGGGCTAGCGGGGACGGCTACGAGCAGTACTTC. Translation: CASSKAGGASGDGYEQYF.

This clone has just a few counts. V and J are TRBV9 and TRBJ1-2; tentative D call: TRBD1 (6 bases). The length of the CDR3 is 15 residues. Germline assignment: CDR1 SGDLS and CDR2 YYNGEE. V lost 1 base and J 0 bases, leaving 10 bases between the germline ends. As DNA, the CDR3 is TGTGCCAGCAGCGTATTAGGACAGTCTAACTATGGCTACACCTTC. Its protein product is CASSVLGQSNYGYTF.

This chain uses TRBV9 with TRBJ1-2, with D maybe TRBD1 (5 bases). The CDR3 is 15 amino acids. The V gene's germline CDR1 is SGDLS and CDR2 YYNGEE. V dropped 3 bases and J dropped 6 bases, with 18 bases sitting between them. CDR3 residues: CASSGLLTGRDGYTF. CDR3 coding DNA: TGTGCCAGCAGCGGCCTATTGACTGGCAGGGATGGCTACACCTTC.

This clone appeared once. The V call is TRBV5-8, the J call TRBJ1-5; D may be TRBD1 (5 bases). From germline, CDR1 is SGHTS and CDR2 YDEGEE. The CDR3 runs to 14 residues. The germline V and J ends were trimmed by 0 bases and 4 bases, with 8 bases remaining between them. CDR3 sequence: CASSLEQENQPQHF. CDR3 nucleotides: TGTGCCAGCAGCTTGGAACAGGAGAATCAGCCCCAGCATTTT.

The rearrangement uses TRBV19 and TRBJ2-7; 8 positions match TRBD1. Looked up from germline, CDR1 is LNHDA and CDR2 is SQIVND (reference sequence). This CDR3 has 17 amino acids. Losses at the gene ends were 4 bases for V and 3 bases for J; bases not matched to a gene: 14. CDR3 DNA: TGTGCCAGTAGTACCAGGACAGGGAGGTCTTTGAACTACGAGCAGTACTTC. This codes for CASSTRTGRSLNYEQYF.

In its sample, this clone was seen once. The chain joins TRBV7-9 to TRBJ1-1, with 7 bases fitting TRBD1. With 5 bases clipped from V and 3 bases from J, the junction kept 6 bases outside the gene matches. This CDR3 comprises 14 residues. Germline V gives CDR1 SEHNR, CDR2 FQNEAQ (reference sequence). This CDR3 is CASSPWTGDTEAFF. The CDR3 DNA is TGTGCCAGCAGCCCGTGGACAGGTGACACTGAAGCTTTCTTT.

This chain links TRBV7-9 with TRBJ1-2; D is ambiguous. Deletions cut 5 bases from V and 4 bases from J, with 23 bases between. Germline V lookup: CDR1 SEHNR, CDR2 FQNEAQ (reference sequence). This CDR3 has 17 residues. The chain's CDR3 is CASSHLAGVPIVYGYTF. The CDR3, as DNA: TGTGCCAGCAGCCACCTAGCCGGGGTTCCTATCGTCTATGGCTACACCTTC.

The rearrangement joins TRBV6-1 to TRBJ2-1; TRBD2 matches 8 bases. The length of the CDR3 is 17 residues. Germline V gene lookup returns CDR1 MNHNS and CDR2 SASEGT. The V gene end was trimmed by 1 base and the J gene end by 1 base; junction bases not matched to a gene: 6. The CDR3 region has the DNA TGTGCCAGCAGTGAAGTGGGTCTAGCGGGTTCCTACAATGAGCAGTTCTTC. Residues: CASSEVGLAGSYNEQFF.

The chain employs TRBV7-6 and TRBJ2-2, with 7 bases matching TRBD2. The CDR3 covers 15 residues. Trimming at V came to 0 bases and at J to 6 bases, leaving 4 bases not matched to a gene. Germline CDR1 and CDR2: SGHVS and FNYEAQ. The chain's CDR3 is CASSLAVGLAGELFF. The CDR3 nucleotides read TGTGCCAGCAGCTTAGCAGTTGGACTAGCCGGGGAGCTGTTTTTT.

The CDR3 bases are TGTGCCAGCAGCGTAACCCCCCAGGGGACTGAAGCTTTCTTT. It codes for CASSVTPQGTEAFF. The chain recombines TRBV9 with TRBJ1-1, with D perhaps TRBD1 (6 bases). This CDR3 contains 14 residues. Germline CDR1 is SGDLS and CDR2 is YYNGEE. Deletions cut 1 base from V and 5 bases from J, with 12 bases between.